Listed below are T cell receptor beta chains from one sample, sequenced in a study of technical replicates of blood from several donors. TCRdb's copy holds only in-frame clones and misses some; the assay was immunoSEQ multiplex PCR. The data contain 85,000 to 100,000 clones, 90% to 97% of them singletons. The material sequenced was T cells isolated from PBMCs. The receptors come from a human donor in good health. Both conserved end residues are part of each CDR3. The order of the fields is D gene, V gene, J gene, clone size, CDR3 protein, CDR3 DNA. D genes are given only for firm matches. Some rows mark clone size as missing; the rest say once, few, many or name a class of expanded clone.

d_call: -
v_call: TRBV28
j_call: TRBJ1-4
clone_size: few
cdr3_aa: CASSNDSPNEKLFF
cdr3_nt: TGTGCCAGCAGTAATGACAGCCCTAATGAAAAACTGTTTTTT

d_call: -
v_call: TRBV6-1
j_call: TRBJ2-1
clone_size: -
cdr3_aa: CASSETSRDSYNEQFF
cdr3_nt: TGTGCCAGCAGTGAAACTTCCCGGGACTCCTACAATGAGCAGTTCTTC

d_call: -
v_call: TRBV20-1
j_call: TRBJ1-1
clone_size: -
cdr3_aa: CSAPRGEAFF
cdr3_nt: TGCAGTGCCCCCAGAGGGGAAGCTTTCTTT

d_call: -
v_call: TRBV11-2
j_call: TRBJ2-5
clone_size: -
cdr3_aa: CASSPGVGETQYF
cdr3_nt: TGTGCCAGCAGCCCCGGAGTTGGGGAGACCCAGTACTTC

d_call: -
v_call: TRBV18
j_call: TRBJ1-1
clone_size: -
cdr3_aa: CASSPPSGLGVTEAFF
cdr3_nt: TGTGCCAGCTCACCACCTTCAGGACTGGGTGTCACTGAAGCTTTCTTT

d_call: TRBD2
v_call: TRBV10-1
j_call: TRBJ2-1
clone_size: -
cdr3_aa: CASSETSGAYNEQFF
cdr3_nt: TGCGCCAGCAGTGAGACTAGCGGGGCCTACAATGAGCAGTTCTTC

d_call: TRBD1
v_call: TRBV19
j_call: TRBJ2-5
clone_size: -
cdr3_aa: CASSIGQGLRETQYF
cdr3_nt: TGTGCCAGTAGTATAGGACAGGGGCTAAGGGAGACCCAGTACTTC

d_call: TRBD2
v_call: TRBV6-1
j_call: TRBJ2-5
clone_size: -
cdr3_aa: CASSDLPERGPGQETQYF
cdr3_nt: TGTGCCAGCAGTGACCTTCCTGAGCGGGGGCCCGGACAAGAGACCCAGTACTTC

d_call: -
v_call: TRBV14
j_call: TRBJ2-7
clone_size: -
cdr3_aa: CASSQFTVPSYEQYF
cdr3_nt: TGTGCCAGCAGCCAATTCACGGTTCCTAGCTACGAGCAGTACTTC

d_call: -
v_call: TRBV10-1
j_call: TRBJ2-3
clone_size: -
cdr3_aa: CASSFRGTTDTQYF
cdr3_nt: TGCGCCAGCAGTTTTCGGGGGACCACAGATACGCAGTATTTT

d_call: -
v_call: TRBV27
j_call: TRBJ2-2
clone_size: -
cdr3_aa: CASSPQAGAGELFF
cdr3_nt: TGTGCCAGCAGTCCCCAGGCGGGTGCCGGGGAGCTGTTTTTT

d_call: TRBD1
v_call: TRBV15
j_call: TRBJ1-2
clone_size: -
cdr3_aa: CATSRDPRGQGGYTF
cdr3_nt: TGTGCCACCAGCAGAGATCCGAGGGGACAGGGTGGCTACACCTTC

d_call: -
v_call: TRBV6-6
j_call: TRBJ1-3
clone_size: -
cdr3_aa: CASSYSGRLSGNTIYF
cdr3_nt: TGTGCCAGCAGTTACTCCGGCAGGCTGTCTGGAAACACCATATATTTT

d_call: TRBD1
v_call: TRBV19
j_call: TRBJ2-2
clone_size: -
cdr3_aa: CASSRVDRDTGELFF
cdr3_nt: TGTGCCAGTAGTAGAGTCGACAGGGACACCGGGGAGCTGTTTTTT

d_call: -
v_call: TRBV19
j_call: TRBJ1-4
clone_size: -
cdr3_aa: CASSGYRGGATNEKLFF
cdr3_nt: TGTGCCAGTAGTGGGTATAGGGGAGGAGCAACTAATGAAAAACTGTTTTTT

d_call: TRBD2
v_call: TRBV27
j_call: TRBJ2-1
clone_size: -
cdr3_aa: CASSSVAGGDEQFF
cdr3_nt: TGTGCCAGCAGTTCAGTAGCGGGCGGCGATGAGCAGTTCTTC

d_call: -
v_call: TRBV4-1
j_call: TRBJ1-1
clone_size: -
cdr3_aa: CASSHGADEAFF
cdr3_nt: TGCGCCAGCAGCCATGGCGCGGATGAAGCTTTCTTT

d_call: -
v_call: TRBV7-9
j_call: TRBJ2-7
clone_size: -
cdr3_aa: CTSSPATYEQYF
cdr3_nt: TGTACCAGCAGCCCCGCTACCTACGAGCAGTACTTC